This T cell receptor (beta chain) came from a study of cytomegalovirus exposure and HLA in healthy donors. Turning to the study itself: The same platform as the 500 to 700 first-cohort repertoires was used for the 90 to 150 validation repertoires, a later analysis reported.

The table came from immunoSEQ multiplex PCR; TCRdb's copy has only in-frame clones and leaves some out. The table lists 200,000 to 250,000 clones, about nine tenths of them singletons. CDR3 length: 15 amino acids. Germline CDR1 reads MGHDK; CDR2 reads SYGVNS. With 7 bases clipped from V and 2 bases from J, the junction kept 11 bases outside the gene matches. This clone was counted between two and nine times. Its specificity is not known. Study outcomes and limitations: Some public TCRs appeared in many individuals, while most sequences were rare. Cytomegalovirus-associated TCR beta chains were listed, numbering approximately 150.

Separate from the roughly 700-subject first cohort was the 120-subject validation cohort, to which the donors belonged. This clonotype was sampled from a woman aged 18-29 years in good health and CMV-seronegative. Sequenced material: PBMCs. The chain joins TRBV25-1 to TRBJ2-7; 7 nucleotides align to TRBD1. CDR3 in DNA: TGTGCCAGCATTCCGACAGGGAGCCGCACCTACGAGCAGTACTTC. This translates into CASIPTGSRTYEQYF.